One sample yielded the 18 T cell receptor beta chains listed below, sequenced in a study of sequential checkpoint blockade in melanoma. Here immunoSEQ multiplex PCR was the method, and the copy in TCRdb shows in-frame clones only, minus some. The data hold approximately 5,000 clones, with about 25% observed a single time. Stated treatment: randomized to nivolumab then ipilimumab (arm A) or the reverse (arm B). The sample consisted of tumor tissue (inferred from file names), taken from a patient given nivolumab and ipilimumab in sequence. Receptors were obtained from a human donor with melanoma.

In its sample, this clone was seen many times. This chain joins TRBV11-3 and TRBJ2-5; D assignment may be TRBD1 or TRBD2 (5 bases each). Between the trimmed V and J ends, which lost 3 bases and 3 bases, there was a span of 17 bases. Germline loops: CDR1 SGHNT, CDR2 YENEEA. The CDR3 runs 16 residues. The CDR3 DNA is TGTGCCAGCAGCTTGGTCCCCTCTCTGGGGGAAGAGACCCAGTACTTC. Translated, it gives CASSLVPSLGEETQYF.

This clone has just a few counts. The chain is built from TRBV18 and TRBJ1-1; D is perhaps TRBD1 (5 bases). Trimming removed 0 bases from V and 6 bases from J, with 11 bases in between. The CDR3 has 14 residues. Germline values: CDR1 KGHSH, CDR2 LQKENI. CDR3 loop: CASSPPTRGPEAFF. In DNA, the CDR3 is TGTGCCAGCTCACCACCAACAAGGGGTCCTGAAGCTTTCTTT.

The chain has TRBV18 and TRBJ2-3; 8 nucleotides line up with TRBD2. CDR3 size: 16 residues. The trim removed 0 bases at V and 1 base at J, leaving 3 bases unmatched. Germline CDR1 reads KGHSH; CDR2 reads LQKENI. The CDR3: CASSPPSGGGTDTQYF. The CDR3 DNA reads as TGTGCCAGCTCACCACCAAGCGGGGGAGGCACAGATACGCAGTATTTT.

The chain is built from TRBV5-1 and TRBJ1-1; D not resolved. Germline assignment: CDR1 SGHRS and CDR2 YFSETQ. The CDR3 extends over 15 amino acids. The V end was cut by 1 base, the J end by 10 bases, with 20 bases between. CDR3 DNA sequence: TGCGCCAGCAGCTTGTCTGGAACTGGACGAGGGAGAGCTTTCTTT. Translating gives CASSLSGTGRGRAFF.

This clone is labeled medium-sized. The chain joins TRBV11-3 to TRBJ1-6; 9 bases align to TRBD1. The germline CDR1 and CDR2 sequences are SGHNT and YENEEA. The CDR3 spans 16 residues. With V trimmed by 4 bases and J by 6 bases, 7 bases remained unmatched. This chain's CDR3 is CASSSGQGEGNSPLHF. The CDR3 DNA follows: TGTGCCAGCAGCTCGGGACAGGGCGAAGGTAATTCACCCCTCCACTTT. Full variable domain (outside the CDR3, taken from reference TRBV11-3 and TRBJ1-6): EAGVVQSPRYKIIEKKQPVAFWCNPISGHNTLYWYLQNLGQGPELLIRYENEEAVDDSQLPKDRFSAERLKGVDSTLKIQPAELGDSAVYLCASSSGQGEGNSPLHFGNGTRLTVT.

The CDR3 bases are TGCAGCGTTTCGGACGGGTCCTACGAGCAGTACTTC. It codes for CSVSDGSYEQYF. The chain joins TRBV29-1 to TRBJ2-7, with D unresolved. The CDR3 is 12 amino acids. Germline values: CDR1 SQVTM, CDR2 ANQGSEA. Trimming removed 5 bases at V and 1 base at J, with 9 bases between.

V usage is TRBV14 and J usage is TRBJ2-7, with 9 bases lining up with TRBD2. CDR3 length: 17 residues. V trimming: 0 bases; J trimming: 4 bases; junction bases outside the gene matches: 10. Per germline, CDR1 SGHDN and CDR2 FVKESK. The CDR3, as DNA: TGTGCCAGCAGCCAAGATCTGCCTGGTAGCGGGAGTTACGAGCAGTACTTC. Its translation is CASSQDLPGSGSYEQYF. The variable domain in full, with the rest retrieved from reference TRBV14 and TRBJ2-7, is EAGVTQFPSHSVIEKGQTVTLRCDPISGHDNLYWYRRVMGKEIKFLLHFVKESKQDESGMPNNRFLAERTGGTYSTLKVQPAELEDSGVYFCASSQDLPGSGSYEQYFGPGTRLTVT.

This chain uses TRBV9 with TRBJ2-3; TRBD2 might be the D (6 bases). CDR3 length equals 14 residues. Germline loops: CDR1 SGDLS, CDR2 YYNGEE. V was clipped by 8 bases and J by 3 bases, with 16 bases between them. The CDR3 coding sequence is TGTGCCAGTGCCGGAGGGAGAGGGACAGATACGCAGTATTTT. Encoded protein: CASAGGRGTDTQYF.

This clone appeared a few times. The sample holds other DNA sequences that translate to the same CDR3. The gene calls are TRBV9 and TRBJ1-6, with TRBD1 as a possible D gene (6 bases). The germline V and J ends were trimmed by 5 bases and 6 bases, with 18 bases remaining between them. This CDR3 has 16 residues. The germline gives CDR1 SGDLS, CDR2 YYNGEE. The CDR3 loop is CASSERGGTTNSPLHF. CDR3 sequence (DNA): TGTGCCAGCAGTGAACGGGGGGGCACAACTAATTCACCCCTCCACTTT.

This clone showed up just a few times. The V call is TRBV11-3, the J call TRBJ1-2; TRBD1 aligns across 7 bases. V trimming: 3 bases; J trimming: 2 bases; junction bases outside the gene matches: 3. Germline V CDR1 and CDR2: SGHNT, YENEEA. The CDR3 sequence is 14 residues long. The CDR3 loop is CASSLGRGNYGYTF. Written as DNA, the CDR3 is TGTGCCAGCAGCTTGGGCAGGGGGAACTATGGCTACACCTTC. The full variable domain, with the rest looked up from reference TRBV11-3 and TRBJ1-2, is EAGVVQSPRYKIIEKKQPVAFWCNPISGHNTLYWYLQNLGQGPELLIRYENEEAVDDSQLPKDRFSAERLKGVDSTLKIQPAELGDSAVYLCASSLGRGNYGYTFGSGTRLTVV.

V usage is TRBV5-1 and J usage is TRBJ2-3; 9 bases are a match to TRBD2. V shed 4 bases, J shed 3 bases, and the junction held 3 bases outside the gene matches. This CDR3 is built from 14 residues. Germline V gene lookup returns CDR1 SGHRS and CDR2 YFSETQ. The CDR3 nucleotides read TGCGCCAGCAGCAGTACTAGCGGGACAGATACGCAGTATTTT. This gives the protein CASSSTSGTDTQYF.

V gene TRBV5-1 combines with J gene TRBJ1-4; the D is unclear. Trimming cost V 5 bases and J 5 bases, with 13 bases left between them. This CDR3 has 14 amino acids. Germline V gene lookup returns CDR1 SGHRS and CDR2 YFSETQ. CDR3 nucleotides: TGCGCCAGCAGTATAGGTGATTTCAATGAAAAACTGTTTTTT. Translation gives CASSIGDFNEKLFF.

This clone was observed a few times. The chain uses TRBV6-8 and TRBJ1-6; 8 bases agree with TRBD1. The CDR3 extends over 16 amino acids. J was trimmed by 6 bases and V by 5 bases; bases with no gene match: 9. Looked up from germline, CDR1 is MNHGY and CDR2 is SAAAGT. CDR3 sequence (DNA): TGTGCCAGCAGTGGGGGGCGGGACAGGTCTAATTCACCCCTCCACTTT. Its protein product is CASSGGRDRSNSPLHF.

This chain links TRBV9 with TRBJ2-7; 7 bases fit TRBD2. CDR1 SGDLS and CDR2 YYNGEE come from the germline V gene. With 5 bases clipped from V and 1 base from J, the junction kept 15 bases outside the gene matches. CDR3 length: 17 residues. The CDR3 loop reads CASSEALAGTISYEQYF. In DNA form, the CDR3 reads TGTGCCAGCAGTGAAGCGCTTGCAGGGACTATATCCTACGAGCAGTACTTC.

This clone was counted ten times or more. J is TRBJ1-1 and V is TRBV11-3; TRBD1 is a possible D gene (6 bases). The CDR3 is made up of 17 amino acids. Germline V CDR1 and CDR2: SGHNT, YENEEA. With 2 bases removed from V and 1 base from J, the gap between germline ends came to 17 bases. CDR3 protein: CASSLWEGGARNTEAFF. The CDR3 nucleotides read TGTGCCAGCAGCTTATGGGAGGGGGGGGCGAGGAACACTGAAGCTTTCTTT. The full variable domain, its missing parts supplied by reference TRBV11-3 and TRBJ1-1, is EAGVVQSPRYKIIEKKQPVAFWCNPISGHNTLYWYLQNLGQGPELLIRYENEEAVDDSQLPKDRFSAERLKGVDSTLKIQPAELGDSAVYLCASSLWEGGARNTEAFFGQGTRLTVV.

The sample holds a few counts of this clone. The rearrangement uses TRBV6-7 and TRBJ2-5, with 11 bases matching TRBD2. TRBV6-7 counts as an open reading frame of uncertain function. V lost 7 bases, J lost 4 bases, and 5 bases stayed unmatched. The CDR3 loop spans 14 amino acids. CDR3 protein: CASKMTSGAETQYF. The DNA of the CDR3 is TGTGCCAGCAAAATGACTAGCGGGGCAGAGACCCAGTACTTC.

Within the sample, this clone is medium-sized. The rearrangement links TRBV6-8 to TRBJ1-6, with 8 bases lining up with TRBD1. Germline CDR1 MNHGY, CDR2 SAAAGT. J lost 6 bases, V lost 5 bases, and 9 bases had no gene match. The CDR3 spans 16 residues. The CDR3: CASSGDRRQINSPLHF. For the CDR3, the DNA is TGTGCCAGCAGTGGGGACAGGCGTCAAATTAATTCACCCCTCCACTTT.

This chain uses TRBV5-1 with TRBJ2-3; no firm D call. The CDR3 contains 15 residues. V lost 5 bases and J 1 base, leaving 14 bases between the germline ends. Germline V gene lookup returns CDR1 SGHRS and CDR2 YFSETQ. CDR3 region: CASRATRLGTDTQYF. Here the CDR3 DNA reads TGCGCCAGCAGAGCGACCCGGCTTGGCACAGATACGCAGTATTTT.